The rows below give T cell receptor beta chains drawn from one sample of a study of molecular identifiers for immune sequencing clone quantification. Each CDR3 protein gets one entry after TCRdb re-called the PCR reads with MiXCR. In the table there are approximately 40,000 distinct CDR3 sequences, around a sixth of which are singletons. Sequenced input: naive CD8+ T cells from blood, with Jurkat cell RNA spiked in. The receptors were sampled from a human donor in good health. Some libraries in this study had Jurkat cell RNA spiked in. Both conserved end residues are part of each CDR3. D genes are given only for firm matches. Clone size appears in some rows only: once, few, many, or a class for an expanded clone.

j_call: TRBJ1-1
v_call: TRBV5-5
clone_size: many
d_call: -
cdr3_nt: TGTGCCAGCAGCTTGGGCGGACTGAACACTGAAGCTTTCTTT
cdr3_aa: CASSLGGLNTEAFF

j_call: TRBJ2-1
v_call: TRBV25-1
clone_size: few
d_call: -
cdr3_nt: TGTGCCAGCAGTCCAGGGATATCGCAGTTCTTC
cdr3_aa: CASSPGISQFF

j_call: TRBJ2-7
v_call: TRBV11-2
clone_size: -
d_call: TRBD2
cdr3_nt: TGTGCCAGCAGCTGGGGACTAGAATACGAGCAGTACTTC
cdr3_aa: CASSWGLEYEQYF

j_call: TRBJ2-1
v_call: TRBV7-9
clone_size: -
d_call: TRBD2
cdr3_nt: TGTGCCAGCAGCCCGCTGGCTAGCGGGGGACTTCCGTATGAGCAGTTCTTC
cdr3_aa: CASSPLASGGLPYEQFF

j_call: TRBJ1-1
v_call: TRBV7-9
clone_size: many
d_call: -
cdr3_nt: TGTGCCAGCAGCTTAGGGAGCACTGAAGCTTTCTTT
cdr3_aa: CASSLGSTEAFF

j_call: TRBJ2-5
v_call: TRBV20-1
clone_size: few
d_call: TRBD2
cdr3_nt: TGCAGTGCTGACTTAGCGGGGGAGAGGCAAGAGACCCAGTACTTC
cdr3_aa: CSADLAGERQETQYF

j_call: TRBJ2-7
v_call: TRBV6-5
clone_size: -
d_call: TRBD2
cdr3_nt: TGTGCCAGCAGGCAGACTAGCGGGAGGGCCCACGAGCGGTACTTC
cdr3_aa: CASRQTSGRAHERYF

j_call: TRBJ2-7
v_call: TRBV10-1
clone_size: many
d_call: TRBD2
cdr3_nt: TGCGCCAGCAGTGATTCGTTAGCGGGAGGTGGGGGCGAGCAGTACTTC
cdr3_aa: CASSDSLAGGGGEQYF

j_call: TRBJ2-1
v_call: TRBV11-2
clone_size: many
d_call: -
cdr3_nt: TGTGCCAGCAGCTGGGTTTCTAGCTTCGATGAGCAGTTCTTC
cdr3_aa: CASSWVSSFDEQFF

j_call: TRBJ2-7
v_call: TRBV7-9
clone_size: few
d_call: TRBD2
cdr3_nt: TGTGCCAGCAGCCTGGGGACTAACGAGCAGTACTTC
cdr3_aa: CASSLGTNEQYF

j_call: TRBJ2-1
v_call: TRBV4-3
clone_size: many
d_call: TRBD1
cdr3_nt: TGCGCCAGCAGCCAAGCGTTAAGGGGGCGGGTTGTCGATGAGCAGTTCTTC
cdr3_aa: CASSQALRGRVVDEQFF

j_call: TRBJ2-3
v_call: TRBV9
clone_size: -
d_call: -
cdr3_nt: TGTGCCAGCAGCGTCCACCGGGCCTCAGATACGCAGTATTTT
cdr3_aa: CASSVHRASDTQYF

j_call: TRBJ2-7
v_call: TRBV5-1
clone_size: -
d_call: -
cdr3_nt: TGCGCCAGCAGCTTGGATCGAGGGGCGTGCGAGCAGTACTTC
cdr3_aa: CASSLDRGACEQYF

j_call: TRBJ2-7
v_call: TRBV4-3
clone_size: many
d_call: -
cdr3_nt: TGCGCCAGCAGCCAAGATACTTACGAGCAGTACTTC
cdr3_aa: CASSQDTYEQYF

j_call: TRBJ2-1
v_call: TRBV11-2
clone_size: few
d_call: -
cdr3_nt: TGTGCCAGCAGCTTAGCATCAGATGAGCAGTTCTTC
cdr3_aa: CASSLASDEQFF

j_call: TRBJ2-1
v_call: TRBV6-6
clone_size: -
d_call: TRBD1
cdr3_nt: TGTGCCCACAGGGGGGACAATGAGCAGTTCTTC
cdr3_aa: CAHRGDNEQFF

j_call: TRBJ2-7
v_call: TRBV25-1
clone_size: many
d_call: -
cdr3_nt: TGTGCCAGCAGTGATTTTGGTACGACTTACGAGCAGTACTTC
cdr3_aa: CASSDFGTTYEQYF

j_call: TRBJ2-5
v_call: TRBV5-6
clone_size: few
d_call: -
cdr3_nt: TGTGCCAGCAGCTTGGAAGGGGGAACAGAGACCCAGTACTTC
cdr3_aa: CASSLEGGTETQYF

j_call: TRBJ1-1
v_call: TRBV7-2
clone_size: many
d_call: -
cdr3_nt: TGTGCCAGCAGCTTAGACCCCTATTATCAAGGACATGGCGGGATGAACACTGAAGCTTTCTTT
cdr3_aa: CASSLDPYYQGHGGMNTEAFF

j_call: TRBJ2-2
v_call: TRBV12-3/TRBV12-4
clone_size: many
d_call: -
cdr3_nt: TGTGCCAGCAGTTTAAGAATAGGACTAGAGCTGTTTTTT
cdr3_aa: CASSLRIGLELFF

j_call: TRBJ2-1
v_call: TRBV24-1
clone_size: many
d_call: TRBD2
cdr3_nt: TGTGCCACCAGTGAGGGGGTCGGCGGGAGGGCCGTCCATGAGCAGTTCTTC
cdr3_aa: CATSEGVGGRAVHEQFF

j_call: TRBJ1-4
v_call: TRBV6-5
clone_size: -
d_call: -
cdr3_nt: TGTGCCAGCAGTTACTCTTCCTCTTCCGGGCCCGCTAATGAAAAACTGTTTTTT
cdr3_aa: CASSYSSSSGPANEKLFF

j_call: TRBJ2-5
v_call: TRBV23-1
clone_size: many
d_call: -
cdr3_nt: TGCGCCAGCAGTCCCTGGGGCAAGAGGGGAGGCGAGACCCAGTACTTC
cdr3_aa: CASSPWGKRGGETQYF

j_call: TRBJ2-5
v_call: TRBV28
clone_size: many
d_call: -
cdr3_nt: TGTGCCAGCAGATCCACGCGAGGTTGGAAGACCCAGTACTTC
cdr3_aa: CASRSTRGWKTQYF

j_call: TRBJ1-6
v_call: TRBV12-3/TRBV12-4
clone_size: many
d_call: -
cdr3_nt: TGTGCCAGCAAAATCGAAGGCTCACCCCTCCACTTT
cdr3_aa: CASKIEGSPLHF

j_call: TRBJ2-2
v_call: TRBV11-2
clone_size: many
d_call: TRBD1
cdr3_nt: TGTGCCAGCAGCTTACGGATGTCCAGGAACAGGGGGACCGGGGAGCTGTTTTTT
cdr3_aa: CASSLRMSRNRGTGELFF

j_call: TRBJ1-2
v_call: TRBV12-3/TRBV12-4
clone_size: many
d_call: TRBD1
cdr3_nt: TGTGCCAGCAGCTTCGGGACAGACTATGGCTACACCTTC
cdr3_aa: CASSFGTDYGYTF

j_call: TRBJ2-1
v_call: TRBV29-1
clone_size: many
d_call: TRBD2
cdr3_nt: TGCAGCGTTGAGCGGACCCAAACTACCGGGACTAGCGGGAGTGGGTCCTACAATGAGCAGTTCTTC
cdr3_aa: CSVERTQTTGTSGSGSYNEQFF

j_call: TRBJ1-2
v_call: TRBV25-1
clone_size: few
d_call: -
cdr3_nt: TGTGCCAGCAGTGTCACAGGAAACCATGGCTACACCTTC
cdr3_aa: CASSVTGNHGYTF

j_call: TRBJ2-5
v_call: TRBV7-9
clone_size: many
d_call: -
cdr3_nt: TGTGCCAGCAGCCCCTCTGAGACCCAGTACTTC
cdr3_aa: CASSPSETQYF

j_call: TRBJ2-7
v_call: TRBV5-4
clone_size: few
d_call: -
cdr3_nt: TGTGCCAGCAGCGAGGAGGACGGATCCTCCTACGAGCAGTACTTC
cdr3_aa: CASSEEDGSSYEQYF

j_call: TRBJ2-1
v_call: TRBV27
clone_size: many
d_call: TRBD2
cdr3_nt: TGTGCCAGCAGTCGGACCTATAGCGGGAGGGCCTTCTTC
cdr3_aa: CASSRTYSGRAFF

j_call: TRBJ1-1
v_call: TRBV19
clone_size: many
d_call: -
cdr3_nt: TGTGCCAGTAACCCGGGACATACCTTGAACACTGAAGCTTTCTTT
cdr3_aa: CASNPGHTLNTEAFF

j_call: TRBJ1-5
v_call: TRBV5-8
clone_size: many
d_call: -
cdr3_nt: TGTGCCAGCAGCTTCCCCCAGGGCCTGCATCAGCCCCAGCATTTT
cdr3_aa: CASSFPQGLHQPQHF

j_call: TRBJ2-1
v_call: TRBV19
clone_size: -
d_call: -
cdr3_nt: TGTGCCAGTACGAGTGGGAGCTCCTACGATGAGCAGTTCTTC
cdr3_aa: CASTSGSSYDEQFF